Shown below are 26 T cell receptor beta chains from a single sample sequenced in a study of cytomegalovirus exposure and HLA in healthy donors. The PCR employed 60 Vbeta primers together with 13 Jbeta primers. Sequenced by immunoSEQ multiplex PCR; TCRdb stores in-frame clones only, minus some. This sample has approximately 77,000 clones, with over 65% found just once. The sample comprised PBMCs. The origin of the receptors is a man aged 35 to 55 in good health and CMV-seronegative.

This chain connects TRBV9 to TRBJ1-5; 9 bases map to TRBD1. Trimming removed 0 bases from V and 8 bases from J; junction bases left unmatched: 9. CDR3 size: 16 residues. Germline CDR1 and CDR2: SGDLS and YYNGEE. Written as DNA, the CDR3 is TGTGCCAGCAGCGTAGCGGCGGGGGGACAGGGAGAGCCCCAGCATTTT. Translating it yields CASSVAAGGQGEPQHF. Looking up the rest from reference TRBV9 and TRBJ1-5 gives the full variable domain: DSGVTQTPKHLITATGQRVTLRCSPRSGDLSVYWYQQSLDQGLQFLIQYYNGEERAKGNILERFSAQQFPDLHSELNLSSLELGDSALYFCASSVAAGGQGEPQHFGDGTRLSIL.

The gene calls are TRBV27 and TRBJ2-2, with TRBD2 as a possible D gene (5 bases). V lost 3 bases and J lost 1, with 12 bases in between. CDR3 length equals 16 residues. Germline lookup yields CDR1 MNHEY and CDR2 SMNVEV (reference sequence). CDR3 DNA sequence: TGTGCCAGCAGTTTCCGTGCGGGCCTGAACACCGGGGAGCTGTTTTTT. Residues: CASSFRAGLNTGELFF.

The V call is TRBV7-9, the J call TRBJ2-5, with 13 bases lining up with TRBD2. This CDR3 has 16 residues. After removal of 5 bases from V and 2 bases from J, the junction contained 5 bases not matched to a gene. Germline V gene data show CDR1 as SEHNR and CDR2 as FQNEAQ (reference sequence). CDR3 residues: CASSRTSGRGQETQYF. The CDR3 bases are TGTGCCAGCAGCCGAACTAGCGGGAGGGGACAAGAGACCCAGTACTTC.

Concerning this clone: One junction end disagrees with the germline gene, perhaps due to a read error. This sequence joins TRBV6-5 and TRBJ1-2, with D unresolved. The length of the CDR3 is 14 residues. Germline values: CDR1 MNHEY, CDR2 SVGAGI. DNA of the CDR3: TGTGTCAGCAGTTACTCGAGTTTTTCCTATGGCTACACCTTC. Translation gives CVSSYSSFSYGYTF.

This chain connects TRBV29-1 to TRBJ1-1, with 12 bases lining up with TRBD1. The CDR3 has 15 amino acids. Trimming took 6 bases from V and 3 from J; bases not matched to a gene: 8. CDR1 is SQVTM, CDR2 ANQGSEA, per germline. This CDR3 is CSVTGTGGADTEAFF. The CDR3 DNA is TGCAGCGTAACCGGGACAGGGGGCGCCGACACTGAAGCTTTCTTT.

This clone has only a few counts. This sequence joins TRBV25-1 and TRBJ2-3; TRBD1 aligns across 7 bases. The germline V gene encodes CDR1 MGHDK and CDR2 SYGVNS. The CDR3 consists of 17 residues. V lost 3 bases, J lost 0 bases, and 9 bases stayed unmatched. This CDR3 reads CASSERDGTDSTDTQYF. The CDR3 coding sequence is TGTGCCAGCAGTGAGAGGGATGGGACAGATAGCACAGATACGCAGTATTTT.

The rearrangement uses TRBV7-9 and TRBJ2-7, with D maybe TRBD1 (5 bases). CDR3 length: 15 amino acids. The germline CDR1 and CDR2 sequences are SEHNR and FQNEAQ (reference sequence). Deletions cut 1 base from V and 4 bases from J, with 14 bases between. CDR3 in amino acids: CASSLGAGIAYEQYF. CDR3 bases: TGTGCCAGCAGCTTAGGGGCAGGGATCGCGTACGAGCAGTACTTC. Looking up the rest from reference TRBV7-9 and TRBJ2-7 gives the full variable domain: DTGVSQNPRHKITKRGQNVTFRCDPISEHNRLYWYRQTLGQGPEFLTYFQNEAQLEKSRLLSDRFSAERPKGSFSTLEIQRTEQGDSAMYLCASSLGAGIAYEQYFGPGTRLTVT.

The J gene is TRBJ2-3, the V gene TRBV29-1, with 10 positions matching TRBD1. Germline assignment: CDR1 SQVTM and CDR2 ANQGSEA. V was clipped by 3 bases and J by 8 bases; unmatched bases: 8. The CDR3 runs to 14 residues. The CDR3 coding sequence is TGCAGCGTTGAGCCGGGACAGGGGATTTTTACGCAGTATTTT. This sequence encodes CSVEPGQGIFTQYF.

This chain joins TRBV10-2 and TRBJ2-3; D perhaps matches TRBD2 (6 bases). Per the germline V gene, CDR1 is WSHSY and CDR2 is SAAADI. V dropped 10 bases and J dropped 2 bases, with 13 bases sitting between them. The CDR3 runs to 13 residues. CDR3 sequence reads: CATAQLATDTQYF. The CDR3 nucleotides are TGCGCCACCGCTCAACTAGCCACAGATACGCAGTATTTT.

The chain carries TRBV30 and TRBJ1-4; D gene uncertain. Germline CDR1 GTSNPN, CDR2 SVGIG (reference sequence). The CDR3 runs 14 residues. The V and J ends lost 2 bases and 7 bases respectively, with 14 bases between them. The CDR3 DNA reads TGTGCCTGGAGTCGGGGAGTGTTTGGTGAAAAACTGTTTTTT. It yields the protein CAWSRGVFGEKLFF.

This CDR3 is CASSGPGTGTYEQYF. As DNA, the CDR3 is TGTGCCAGCAGCGGACCCGGGACTGGGACCTACGAGCAGTACTTC. V gene TRBV7-2 combines with J gene TRBJ2-7; possibly TRBD2 for D (6 bases). Looked up from germline, CDR1 is SGHTA and CDR2 is FQGNSA. Trimming stripped 5 bases from V and 2 bases from J, with 16 bases between. CDR3 length: 15 amino acids.

The chain employs TRBV5-1 and TRBJ2-1; 9 bases are shared with TRBD2. Germline V CDR1 and CDR2: SGHRS, YFSETQ. This CDR3 comprises 16 residues. J was trimmed by 7 bases and V by 0 bases; bases with no gene match: 8. CDR3 in DNA: TGCGCCAGCAGCTTGGAGGGCGGGAGGGCCAAAAATGAGCAGTTCTTC. Residues: CASSLEGGRAKNEQFF.

V usage is TRBV5-4 and J usage is TRBJ2-2; possible D gene TRBD2, 5 bases. The CDR3 has 15 residues. With 0 bases removed from V and 1 base from J, the gap between germline ends came to 7 bases. The germline V gene has CDR1 SGHNT and CDR2 YYREEE (reference sequence). The CDR3 protein is CASSLGGLNTGELFF. CDR3 bases: TGTGCCAGCAGCTTGGGAGGGTTGAACACCGGGGAGCTGTTTTTT. Variable domain in full (rest from reference TRBV5-4 and TRBJ2-2): ETGVTQSPTHLIKTRGQQVTLRCSSQSGHNTVSWYQQALGQGPQFIFQYYREEENGRGNFPPRFSGLQFPNYSSELNVNALELDDSALYLCASSLGGLNTGELFFGEGSRLTVL.

The chain employs TRBV7-2 and TRBJ1-3, with 9 bases fitting TRBD1. Germline CDR1 SGHTA, CDR2 FQGNSA. CDR3 length: 14 residues. V shed 4 bases, J shed 4 bases, and the junction held 2 bases outside the gene matches. The CDR3 loop is CASSWTGVGNTIYF. The CDR3 DNA follows: TGTGCCAGCAGCTGGACAGGGGTAGGAAACACCATATATTTT.

The chain joins TRBV9 to TRBJ1-3; unclear D gene. CDR3 length: 15 amino acids. The germline V gene encodes CDR1 SGDLS and CDR2 YYNGEE. Trimming left V 4 bases short and J 3 bases short, with 14 bases between. The CDR3 nucleotides read TGTGCCAGCAGCCCAACAGACGGATTTGGAAACACCATATATTTT. Encoded protein: CASSPTDGFGNTIYF.

The V gene is TRBV29-1, the J gene TRBJ2-5, with 7 bases fitting TRBD1. The J call is uncertain, as TRBJ2-7 better fits the DNA end. Germline CDR1 reads SQVTM; CDR2 reads ANQGSEA. The CDR3 has 13 amino acids. The chain's CDR3 is CSVAMTGTGEQYF. The CDR3 DNA sequence: TGCAGCGTCGCGATGACAGGGACCGGCGAGCAGTACTTC.

The J gene is TRBJ2-5, the V gene TRBV29-1; a possible D gene is TRBD1 (8 bases). Gene TRBJ2-7 matches the end of the DNA better, so the J call may be wrong. Per germline, CDR1 SQVTM and CDR2 ANQGSEA. CDR3 size: 12 residues. The chain's CDR3 is CSVETGGDEQYF. In DNA form, the CDR3 reads TGCAGCGTTGAAACAGGGGGGGACGAGCAGTACTTC.

This clone has a handful of counts. The chain uses TRBV7-2 and TRBJ2-1; TRBD2 agrees at 14 bases. The CDR3 consists of 15 residues. V shed 5 bases and J 10 bases; nucleotides not matched to a gene: 7. Germline V gene lookup returns CDR1 SGHTA and CDR2 FQGNSA. The chain's CDR3 is CASSQGLAGVSEQFF. The CDR3 coding sequence is TGTGCCAGCAGCCAGGGACTAGCGGGAGTATCCGAGCAGTTCTTC. Full variable domain (outside the CDR3, taken from reference TRBV7-2 and TRBJ2-1): GAGVSQSPSNKVTEKGKDVELRCDPISGHTALYWYRQSLGQGLEFLIYFQGNSAPDKSGLPSDRFSAERTGGSVSTLTIQRTQQEDSAVYLCASSQGLAGVSEQFFGPGTRLTVL.

The rearrangement uses TRBV28 and TRBJ1-2, with no clear D. Between the trimmed V and J ends, which lost 7 bases and 7 bases, there was a span of 22 bases. CDR1 MDHEN and CDR2 SYDVKM come from the germline V gene. There are 15 residues in the CDR3. This CDR3 reads CASTLNRARSSGYTF. The CDR3 region has the DNA TGTGCCAGCACTCTGAACCGAGCCCGATCCTCTGGCTACACCTTC.

The chain links TRBV7-9 to TRBJ1-2; D is uncertain. V was trimmed by 4 bases and J by 5 bases, leaving 11 bases between them. Per the germline V gene, CDR1 is SEHNR and CDR2 is FQNEAQ (reference sequence). This CDR3 has 13 residues. CDR3 protein: CASSSPEDYGYTF. CDR3 coding DNA: TGTGCCAGCAGCTCGCCCGAGGATTATGGCTACACCTTC.

The chain uses TRBV30 and TRBJ2-5, with 8 positions matching TRBD1. TRBJ2-7 matches the DNA end more closely, so the J call is doubtful. This CDR3 region has 14 residues. The germline V gene has CDR1 GTSNPN and CDR2 SVGIG (reference sequence). CDR3 DNA sequence: TGTGCCTGGAGTCGCGACAGGGGATCCTACGAGCAGTACTTC. It is translated as CAWSRDRGSYEQYF.

CDR3 DNA: TGTGCCAGCGGCGGGAGAACCGGGGAGCTGTTTTTT. Translated: CASGGRTGELFF. J is TRBJ2-2 and V is TRBV6-5; 7 bases agree with TRBD2. Trimming removed 8 bases from V and 5 bases from J; junction bases left unmatched: 2. Germline assignment: CDR1 MNHEY and CDR2 SVGAGI. The CDR3 extends over 12 amino acids.

This clone was recorded a few times. The CDR3 here is CASSPGQANQPQHF. CDR3 DNA sequence: TGTGCCAGCTCACCAGGACAGGCCAATCAGCCCCAGCATTTT. V gene TRBV18 combines with J gene TRBJ1-5; 7 nucleotides align to TRBD1. Germline values: CDR1 KGHSH, CDR2 LQKENI. This CDR3 has 14 residues. V shed 2 bases, J shed 3 bases, and the junction held 1 base outside the gene matches.

V and J are TRBV5-4 and TRBJ2-7; tentatively, D is TRBD2 (6 bases). The germline V gene has CDR1 SGHNT and CDR2 YYREEE (reference sequence). Trimming removed 4 bases at V and 7 bases at J, with 21 bases between. There are 15 residues in the CDR3. This CDR3 is CASSHRTEGRVEQYF. The CDR3, as DNA: TGTGCCAGCAGCCACCGTACGGAGGGCCGCGTTGAGCAGTACTTC. The full variable domain, its missing parts supplied by reference TRBV5-4 and TRBJ2-7, is ETGVTQSPTHLIKTRGQQVTLRCSSQSGHNTVSWYQQALGQGPQFIFQYYREEENGRGNFPPRFSGLQFPNYSSELNVNALELDDSALYLCASSHRTEGRVEQYFGPGTRLTVT.

The chain uses TRBV11-1 and TRBJ2-2; D possibly corresponds to TRBD2 (5 bases). With 5 bases removed from V and 5 bases from J, the gap between germline ends came to 15 bases. This CDR3 is 15 amino acids long. CDR1 is SGHAT, CDR2 FQDESV, per germline (reference sequence). The CDR3 DNA sequence: TGTGCCAGCAGCCGCGCTAGACCGGGAACCGGGGAGCTGTTTTTT. Protein: CASSRARPGTGELFF.

The V gene is TRBV5-6, the J gene TRBJ2-5; D possibly corresponds to TRBD1 (8 bases). Looked up from germline, CDR1 is SGHDT and CDR2 is YYEEEE. The length of the CDR3 is 15 residues. The V end was cut by 4 bases, the J end by 11 bases, with 24 bases between. The CDR3 protein is CASSDRGGVRREQYF. In DNA form, the CDR3 reads TGTGCCAGCAGCGACAGGGGAGGGGTACGAAGGGAGCAGTACTTC. The whole variable domain, remainder taken from reference TRBV5-6 and TRBJ2-5, is DAGVTQSPTHLIKTRGQQVTLRCSPKSGHDTVSWYQQALGQGPQFIFQYYEEEERQRGNFPDRFSGHQFPNYSSELNVNALLLGDSALYLCASSDRGGVRREQYFGPGTRLLVL.